The T cell receptor beta chain under discussion was sequenced for a study of identical twins. Study findings and constraints: Insertions were fewer in abundant cord blood beta clonotypes, whereas memory repertoires showed none of this pattern.

TCRdb called the 5' RACE reads again in MiXCR, with one record for every CDR3 protein. The repertoire holds 400,000 to 500,000 distinct CDR3 sequences, approximately 17% seen once, with roughly an eighth in the top ten. The germline gives CDR1 SGHRS, CDR2 YFSETQ. The V and J ends lost 4 bases and 3 bases respectively, with 14 bases between them. This CDR3 is 14 amino acids long. Only a few counts were recorded for this clonotype. Its antigen remains unidentified. J is TRBJ2-7 and V is TRBV5-1, with D possibly being TRBD1 (6 bases). The sequence was obtained from a man over 45 in good health. The sequenced sample was naive T cells sorted from blood. This chain's CDR3 is CASSPGHGDYEQYF. CDR3 DNA sequence: TGCGCCAGCAGCCCGGGACACGGCGACTACGAGCAGTACTTC.